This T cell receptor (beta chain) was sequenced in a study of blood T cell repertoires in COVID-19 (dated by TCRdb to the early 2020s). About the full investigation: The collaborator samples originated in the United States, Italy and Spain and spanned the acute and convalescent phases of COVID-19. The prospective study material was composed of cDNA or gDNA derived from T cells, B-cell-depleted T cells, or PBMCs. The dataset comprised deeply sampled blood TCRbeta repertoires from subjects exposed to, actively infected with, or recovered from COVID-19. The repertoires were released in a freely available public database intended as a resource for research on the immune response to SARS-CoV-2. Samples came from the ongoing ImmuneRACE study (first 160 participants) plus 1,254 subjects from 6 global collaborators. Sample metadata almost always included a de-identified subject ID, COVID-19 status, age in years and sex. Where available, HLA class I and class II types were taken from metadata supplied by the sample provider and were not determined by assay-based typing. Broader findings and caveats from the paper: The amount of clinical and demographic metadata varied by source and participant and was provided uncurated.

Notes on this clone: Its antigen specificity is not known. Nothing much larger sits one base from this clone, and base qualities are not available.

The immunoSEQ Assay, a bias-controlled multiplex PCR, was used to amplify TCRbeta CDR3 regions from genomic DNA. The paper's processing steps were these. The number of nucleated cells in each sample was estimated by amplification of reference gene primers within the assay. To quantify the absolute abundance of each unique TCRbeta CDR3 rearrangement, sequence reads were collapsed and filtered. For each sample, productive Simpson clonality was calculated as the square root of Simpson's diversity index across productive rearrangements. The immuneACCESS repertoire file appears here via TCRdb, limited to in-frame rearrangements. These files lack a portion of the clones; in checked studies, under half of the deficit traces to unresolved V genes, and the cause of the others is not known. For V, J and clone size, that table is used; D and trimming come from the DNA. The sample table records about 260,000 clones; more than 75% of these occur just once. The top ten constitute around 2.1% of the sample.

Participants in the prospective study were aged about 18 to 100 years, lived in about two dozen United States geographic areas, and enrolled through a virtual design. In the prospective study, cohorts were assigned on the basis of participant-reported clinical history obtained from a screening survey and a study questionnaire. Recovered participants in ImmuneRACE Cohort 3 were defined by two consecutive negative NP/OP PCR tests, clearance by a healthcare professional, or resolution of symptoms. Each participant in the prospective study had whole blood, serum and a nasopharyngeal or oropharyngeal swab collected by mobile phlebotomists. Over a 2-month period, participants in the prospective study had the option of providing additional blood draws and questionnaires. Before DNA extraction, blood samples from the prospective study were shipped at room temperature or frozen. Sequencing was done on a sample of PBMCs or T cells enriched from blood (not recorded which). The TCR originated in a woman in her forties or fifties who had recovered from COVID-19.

The sequenced DNA is TGTGCCAGCAGTACGACTAGCGGGATTTCCTACGAGCAGTACTTC. Its translation reads: CASSTTSGISYEQYF. The chain uses TRBV7-2 and TRBJ2-7, with 11 central nucleotides matching TRBD2. V lost 6 bases and J lost 1 base, and the count of bases not matched to a germline gene is 5. As encoded in the germline V gene, CDR1 is SGHTA while CDR2 is FQGNSA. The CDR3, cysteine through phenylalanine, is 15 amino acids long. Only the CDR3 region is kept as DNA, spanning 45 bases read in frame from base 1.